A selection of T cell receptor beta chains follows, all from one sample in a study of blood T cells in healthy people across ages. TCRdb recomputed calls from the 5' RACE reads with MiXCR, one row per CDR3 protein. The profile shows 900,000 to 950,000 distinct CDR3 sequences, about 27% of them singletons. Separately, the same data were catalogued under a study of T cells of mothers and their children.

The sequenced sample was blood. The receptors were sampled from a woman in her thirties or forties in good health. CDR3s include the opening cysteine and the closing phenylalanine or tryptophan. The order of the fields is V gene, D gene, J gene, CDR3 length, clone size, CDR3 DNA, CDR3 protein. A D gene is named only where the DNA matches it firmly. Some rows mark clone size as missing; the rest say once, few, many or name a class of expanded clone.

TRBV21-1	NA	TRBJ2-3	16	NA	TGTGCCAGCAGTCGAAAGAACCGAAATGGAGCAGATACGCAGTATTTT	CASSRKNRNGADTQYF
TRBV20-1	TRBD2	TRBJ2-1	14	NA	TGCAGTGCCCCCTGGGCTAGCGGAAACAATGAGCAGTTCTTC	CSAPWASGNNEQFF
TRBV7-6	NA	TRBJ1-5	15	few	TGTGCCAGCAGCTTAGGGTCGGGATCCGCTCAGCCCCAGCATTTT	CASSLGSGSAQPQHF
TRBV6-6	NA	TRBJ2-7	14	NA	TGTGCCAGCAGTCCTCAGGGAGAGGGCTACGAGCAGTACTTC	CASSPQGEGYEQYF
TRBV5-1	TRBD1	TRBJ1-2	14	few	TGCGCCAGCAGCTTGGTCCCGGGACAGAAAGGCTACACCTTC	CASSLVPGQKGYTF
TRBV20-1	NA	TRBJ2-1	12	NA	TGCAGTGCCGGCGGACCTACGGGCGAGCAGTTCTTC	CSAGGPTGEQFF
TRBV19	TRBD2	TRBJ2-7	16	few	TGTGCCAGTAGTACCCCGGGTAGCGGGGGGGCCGGCGAGCAGTACTTC	CASSTPGSGGAGEQYF
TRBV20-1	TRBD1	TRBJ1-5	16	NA	TGCAGTGCTAGTAGGCGTTCGGGACAGGGTGGTCAGCCCCAGCATTTT	CSASRRSGQGGQPQHF
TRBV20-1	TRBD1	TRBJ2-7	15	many	TGCAGTGCTAGAAGAGCCAGACAGGGTGAGGACGAGCAGTACTTC	CSARRARQGEDEQYF
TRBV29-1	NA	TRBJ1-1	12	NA	TGCAGCCTCAATGACGGGAACACTGAAGCTTTCTTT	CSLNDGNTEAFF
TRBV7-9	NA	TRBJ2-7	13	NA	TGTGCCAGCAGCTTAGAGGAGATTACGGGGCAGTACTTC	CASSLEEITGQYF
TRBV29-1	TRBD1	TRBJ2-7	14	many	TGCAGCGTGATTCCGGGACAGGGTGTCTACGAGCAGTACTTC	CSVIPGQGVYEQYF
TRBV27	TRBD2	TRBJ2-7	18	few	TGTGCCAGCAGTGCGCGCCCTACCCGGGGGGGCTTTTCCTACGAGCAGTACTTC	CASSARPTRGGFSYEQYF
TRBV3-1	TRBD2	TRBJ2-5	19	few	TGTGCCAGCAGCCAGATGCCAACTTTGGTGGGACTAGCGAAAGAGACCCAGTACTTC	CASSQMPTLVGLAKETQYF
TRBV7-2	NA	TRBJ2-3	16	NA	TGTGCCAGCAGCTTATCGGGGGCTCAGAACACAGATACGCAGTATTTT	CASSLSGAQNTDTQYF
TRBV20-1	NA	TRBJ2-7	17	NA	TGCAGTGCTAGAGATGGATCTTCAGAGCGGAGTTCCTACGAGCAGTACTTC	CSARDGSSERSSYEQYF
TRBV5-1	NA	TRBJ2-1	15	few	TGCGCCAGCAGCTTGGCTGGCGGGGGCTTCAATGGGCAGTTCTTC	CASSLAGGGFNGQFF
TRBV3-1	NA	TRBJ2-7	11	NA	TGTGCCAGCAGGGGCAAGAATGAGCAGTACTTC	CASRGKNEQYF
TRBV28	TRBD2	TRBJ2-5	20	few	TGTGCCAGCAGTTTTCTACCTTTGGGACTAGCGAGGGACCCCCAAGAGACCCAGTACTTC	CASSFLPLGLARDPQETQYF
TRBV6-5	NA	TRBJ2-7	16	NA	TGTGCCAGCAGACCCCGGGGACAAAAACTTTCCTACGAGCAGTACTTC	CASRPRGQKLSYEQYF
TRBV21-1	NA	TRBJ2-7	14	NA	TGTGCCAGCAGCACCTTGGACAGTTCCTACGAGCAGTACTTC	CASSTLDSSYEQYF
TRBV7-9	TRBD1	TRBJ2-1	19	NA	TGTGCCAGCAGCTTATTCCGGGACAGGTCCGTCCTAGGAGCGAAGGAGCAGTTCTTC	CASSLFRDRSVLGAKEQFF
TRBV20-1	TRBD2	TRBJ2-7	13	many	TGCAGTGCTCAAGGACTAGCGGGAGGGGAGCAGTACTTC	CSAQGLAGGEQYF
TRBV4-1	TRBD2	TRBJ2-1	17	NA	TGCGCCAGCAGCCAACCGGGACTAGCGAATTCCTACAATGAGCAGTTCTTC	CASSQPGLANSYNEQFF
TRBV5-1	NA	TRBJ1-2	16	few	TGCGCCAGCAGCTTGGATACGGACAGTAGACTCTATGGCTACACCTTC	CASSLDTDSRLYGYTF
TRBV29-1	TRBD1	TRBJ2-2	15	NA	TGCAGCGTTGAGACCCGACAGGGGGCGACCGGGGAGCTGTTTTTT	CSVETRQGATGELFF
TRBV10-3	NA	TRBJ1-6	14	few	TGTGCCATCAGCGCTGAGGGGGATAATTCACCCCTCCACTTT	CAISAEGDNSPLHF
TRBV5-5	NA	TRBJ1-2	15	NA	TGTGCCAGCAGCTTTACCGGACGGGGGAACTATGGCTACACCTTC	CASSFTGRGNYGYTF
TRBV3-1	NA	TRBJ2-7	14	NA	TGTGCCAGCAGCCAAGGGACCATCTCCTACGAGCAGTACTTC	CASSQGTISYEQYF
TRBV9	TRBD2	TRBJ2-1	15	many	TGTGCCAGCAGCGCGGGACTAGACTCCTACAATGAGCAGTTCTTC	CASSAGLDSYNEQFF
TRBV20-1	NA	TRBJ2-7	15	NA	TGCAGTGCTAGAGACCCCAGGGAAAGCTCCTACGAGCAGTACTTC	CSARDPRESSYEQYF
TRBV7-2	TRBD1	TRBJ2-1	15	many	TGTGCCAGCAGCCAAACAGGGGGTACCTACAATGAGCAGTTCTTC	CASSQTGGTYNEQFF
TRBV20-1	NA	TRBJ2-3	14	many	TGCAGTGCTAGAGTGAGGGGTCTGGCAGATACGCAGTATTTT	CSARVRGLADTQYF
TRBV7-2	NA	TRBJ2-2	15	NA	TGTGCCAGCAGCCCTGACGGGAGGAACACCGGGGAGCTGTTTTTT	CASSPDGRNTGELFF
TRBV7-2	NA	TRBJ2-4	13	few	TGTGCCGGCAGCTTAGGGCTAAATAACATTCAGTACTTC	CAGSLGLNNIQYF
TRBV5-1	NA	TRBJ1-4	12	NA	TGCGCCAGCAGGGAAGGGAGTGAAAAACTGTTTTTT	CASREGSEKLFF
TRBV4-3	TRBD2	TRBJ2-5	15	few	TGCGCCAGCAGCCAAGACGGGGGGGGCGTAGAGACCCAGTACTTC	CASSQDGGGVETQYF
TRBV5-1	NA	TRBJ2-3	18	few	TGCGCCAGCAGCTCTTGGCCGGGGGACCCTAAGGGAACAGATACGCAGTATTTT	CASSSWPGDPKGTDTQYF
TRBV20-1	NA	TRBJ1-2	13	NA	TGCAGTGCTAGTCTGAACCCGATCTATGGCTACACCTTC	CSASLNPIYGYTF
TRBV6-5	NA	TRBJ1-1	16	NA	TGTGCCAGCAGTTATAGGGGGGGCGGCGTTGGCACTGAAGCTTTCTTT	CASSYRGGGVGTEAFF
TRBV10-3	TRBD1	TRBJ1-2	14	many	TGTGCCATCAGTGAAGGGGGCACTGGGTATGGCTACACCTTC	CAISEGGTGYGYTF
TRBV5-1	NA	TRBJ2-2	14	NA	TGCGCCAGCAGCTGGACGGGGGAGACCGGGGAGCTGTTTTTT	CASSWTGETGELFF
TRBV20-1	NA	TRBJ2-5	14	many	TGCAGTGCTATGGAGGGGGAGTACCAAGAGACCCAGTACTTC	CSAMEGEYQETQYF
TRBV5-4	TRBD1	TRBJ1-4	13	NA	TGTGCCAGCAGGGGACAGGGGGACGAAAAACTGTTTTTT	CASRGQGDEKLFF
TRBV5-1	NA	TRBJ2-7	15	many	TGCGCCAGCAGCTCGATGGACAGTTACAGCTACGAGCAGTACTTC	CASSSMDSYSYEQYF
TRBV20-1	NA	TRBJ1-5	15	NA	TGCAGTGCTAGTGAGTCCGTTTATAGCAATCAGCCCCAGCATTTT	CSASESVYSNQPQHF
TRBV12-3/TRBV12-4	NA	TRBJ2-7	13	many	TGTGCCAGCAGTTTCAGGCGAACCTACGAGCAGTACTTC	CASSFRRTYEQYF
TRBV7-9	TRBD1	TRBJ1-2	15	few	TGTGCCAGCAGCCATACAGGGGAAGGAGGCTATGGCTACACCTTC	CASSHTGEGGYGYTF
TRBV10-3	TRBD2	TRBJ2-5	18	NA	TGTGCCATCAGTGAGCGCGGGACTAGCAGGGGGGCGGCAGAGATCCAGTACTTC	CAISERGTSRGAAEIQYF